These 18 T cell receptor beta chains were sequenced from one sample in a study of cytomegalovirus exposure and HLA in healthy donors (dated by TCRdb to about 2017). Library preparation employed the immunoSEQ multiplex PCR assay. Entries here come from immuneACCESS through TCRdb and include only in-frame sequences with V and J called. Some clones fail to appear in such tables; in the studies checked, an unresolved V gene covers under half of the shortfall, and the cause of the remainder is unknown. Recorded for this sample are approximately 270,000 clones; just over 85% of them occurred a single time. In total, the top ten clones hold 1% of the sample. The specimen was PBMCs. These TCRs come from a woman younger than 35 in good health and CMV-seronegative.

The chain employs TRBV27 and TRBJ2-3; 10 nucleotides match TRBD2. V gave up 3 bases and J gave up 1 base; unmatched junction bases: 4. Germline V CDR1 and CDR2: MNHEY, SMNVEV (reference sequence). The CDR3 has 16 amino acids. The DNA of the CDR3 is TGTGCCAGCAGTTTCTTGCTAGCGGGGGGCACAGATACGCAGTATTTT. Translated: CASSFLLAGGTDTQYF.

The rearrangement links TRBV11-2 to TRBJ2-3; 14 bases align to TRBD2. Germline V gives CDR1 SGHAT, CDR2 FQNNGV. V shed 4 bases and J 4 bases; nucleotides not matched to a gene: 4. The CDR3 covers 16 residues. CDR3 amino acids: CASSSGTSGRADTQYF. CDR3 nucleotide sequence: TGTGCCAGCAGCTCCGGGACTAGCGGGAGAGCAGATACGCAGTATTTT.

The chain employs TRBV28 and TRBJ1-2; D is ambiguous. This CDR3 comprises 13 residues. The V gene lost 5 bases and the J gene lost 5 bases, with 12 bases spanning the gap. Germline V lookup: CDR1 MDHEN, CDR2 SYDVKM. The CDR3 sequence: CASSPVALYGYTF. The DNA for the CDR3 is TGTGCCAGCAGTCCGGTAGCTTTATATGGCTACACCTTC.

The chain employs TRBV7-8 and TRBJ2-3, with TRBD1 identical over 7 bases. Germline CDR1 reads SGHVS; CDR2 reads FQNEAQ. With V trimmed by 5 bases and J by 0 bases, 2 bases remained unmatched. The CDR3 sequence is 14 residues long. The CDR3 protein is CASSRGHSTDTQYF. CDR3 sequence (DNA): TGTGCCAGCAGCAGGGGGCACAGCACAGATACGCAGTATTTT.

The genes are TRBV27 and TRBJ1-6; perhaps TRBD1 as D (5 bases). Trimming cost V 5 bases and J 4 bases, with 18 bases left between them. In germline, CDR1 is MNHEY, CDR2 SMNVEV (reference sequence). This CDR3 comprises 17 residues. The CDR3 sequence: CASSTPGGRFYNSPLHF. CDR3 nucleotides: TGTGCCAGCAGTACCCCCGGGGGGAGGTTTTATAATTCACCCCTCCACTTT.

The chain is built from TRBV14 and TRBJ2-3; D is possibly TRBD1 (5 bases). The germline gives CDR1 SGHDN, CDR2 FVKESK. The CDR3 length is 18 residues. V was shortened by 2 bases and J by 6 bases, with 24 bases between the two germline ends. The CDR3 sequence is CASSQSPQATDLTDTQYF. CDR3 in DNA: TGTGCCAGCAGCCAATCCCCTCAAGCGACAGACCTCACGGATACGCAGTATTTT.

The rearrangement links TRBV5-1 to TRBJ1-2, with D unclear. With 2 bases removed from V and 7 bases from J, the gap between germline ends came to 12 bases. CDR1 and CDR2 from the germline V gene are SGHRS and YFSETQ. The CDR3 has 13 residues. Written as DNA, the CDR3 is TGCGCCAGCAGCTTTGGCGGGTTTGCTGGCTACACCTTC. This sequence encodes CASSFGGFAGYTF.

V is TRBV5-1 and J is TRBJ2-1; the D gene is possibly TRBD2 (6 bases). The CDR3 is 13 residues long. Between the trimmed V and J ends, which lost 4 bases and 7 bases, there was a span of 12 bases. Germline CDR1 is SGHRS and CDR2 is YFSETQ. The CDR3 bases are TGCGCCAGCAGCGTTGGCGGGGATAATGAGCAGTTCTTC. It translates to CASSVGGDNEQFF.

The CDR3 DNA reads TGCGCCAGCAGTGATATGGGGACATCGTCAGGGCAGTACTTC. It encodes CASSDMGTSSGQYF. V is TRBV10-1 and J is TRBJ2-7; D may be TRBD1 (6 bases). The germline V gene encodes CDR1 WNHNN and CDR2 SYGVQD (reference sequence). The V and J ends lost 3 bases and 9 bases respectively, with 18 bases between them. The CDR3 extends over 14 amino acids.

The chain has TRBV7-6 and TRBJ1-5, with D possibly matching TRBD1 (6 bases). CDR3 length: 13 residues. CDR1 and CDR2 from the germline V gene are SGHVS and FNYEAQ. V lost 4 bases to trimming and J lost 5 bases, with 9 bases between them. The CDR3 DNA reads TGTGCCAGCAGCTCGACAGGTTATCAGCCCCAGCATTTT. Translated: CASSSTGYQPQHF.

V gene TRBV9 combines with J gene TRBJ2-7, with TRBD1 matching over 10 bases. The CDR3 has 15 residues. CDR1 and CDR2 (germline): SGDLS, YYNGEE. V lost 3 bases and J lost 5; bases outside the gene matches: 8. The DNA of the CDR3 is TGTGCCAGCAGCGCGTTCGACAGGGGGCCCAACGAGCAGTACTTC. Protein: CASSAFDRGPNEQYF.

The chain carries TRBV7-8 and TRBJ2-7; the match to TRBD1 covers 10 bases. From germline, CDR1 is SGHVS and CDR2 FQNEAQ. This CDR3 spans 17 amino acids. The ends lost 5 bases at V and 6 bases at J; junction bases unmatched: 16. The CDR3 DNA reads as TGTGCCAGCAGCGTGGGACTAGTGGGGACAGGGGATATCGAGCAGTACTTC. It specifies CASSVGLVGTGDIEQYF.

CDR3 loop: CASSIQGDGYTF. CDR3 DNA: TGCGCCAGCAGCATCCAGGGCGACGGCTACACCTTC. The rearrangement joins TRBV5-1 to TRBJ1-2; maybe TRBD1 (5 bases). Trimming took off 4 bases at V and 8 bases at J, with 12 bases between the two ends. This CDR3 comprises 12 residues. Germline V lookup: CDR1 SGHRS, CDR2 YFSETQ.

The J gene is TRBJ2-7, the V gene TRBV19; TRBD1 aligns across 10 bases. This CDR3 is 14 amino acids long. V shed 6 bases and J 4 bases; nucleotides not matched to a gene: 6. In germline, CDR1 is LNHDA, CDR2 SQIVND (reference sequence). The CDR3 DNA reads TGTGCCAGTAGGGTGGGACAGGGGATGTACGAGCAGTACTTC. Its translation: CASRVGQGMYEQYF.

The rearrangement joins TRBV5-1 to TRBJ2-7, with D perhaps matching TRBD1 (5 bases). Trimming took 1 base from V and 3 from J, leaving 11 bases between them. Germline loops: CDR1 SGHRS, CDR2 YFSETQ. There are 14 residues in the CDR3. In nucleotides, the CDR3 is TGCGCCAGCAGCTTGTTCGGGCAGGGCTACGAGCAGTACTTC. Residues: CASSLFGQGYEQYF.

The rearrangement joins TRBV6-5 to TRBJ1-1; D possibly corresponds to TRBD1 (6 bases). The germline gives CDR1 MNHEY, CDR2 SVGAGI. The CDR3 is made up of 14 amino acids. The ends were cut back, 3 bases at V and 0 bases at J, with 8 bases in the middle. This chain's CDR3 is CASSYEGVNTEAFF. The CDR3 nucleotides are TGTGCCAGCAGTTATGAGGGGGTGAACACTGAAGCTTTCTTT.

The chain joins TRBV7-9 to TRBJ2-3; weak D call: TRBD1 (6 bases). The V end was cut by 8 bases, the J end by 6 bases, with 15 bases between. Germline CDR1 SEHNR, CDR2 FQNEAQ (reference sequence). The length of the CDR3 is 13 residues. The CDR3 DNA reads TGTGCCAGCGTTACGGGACATTGGGATACGCAGTATTTT. This gives the protein CASVTGHWDTQYF.

The CDR3, as DNA: TGTGCCAGCAGCTTGGGGCGGGACTCCTACAATGAGCAGTTCTTC. Translation gives CASSLGRDSYNEQFF. The genes are TRBV5-4 and TRBJ2-1; possible D gene TRBD2, 6 bases. Trimming left V 0 bases short and J 0 bases short, with 7 bases between. The CDR3 consists of 15 residues. The V gene's germline CDR1 is SGHNT and CDR2 YYREEE (reference sequence).